This T cell receptor beta chain was retrieved from a study of CD8+ T cells in alopecia areata. Turning to the study itself: Treated patients swallowed 5 to 10 mg of oral tofacitinib twice daily. Findings of the study overall: With just one nonresponder, it is still uncertain whether baseline CD8+ expansion relates to response. Lesional scalp displayed greater clonality than normal scalp, most notably in alopecia totalis/universalis. Tofacitinib significantly reduced both scalp clonality and expanded CD8+ clones among the top 100.

Note on this clone: Its cognate antigen is unknown.

Sample treatment: oral pan-JAK inhibitor, 5-10 mg twice daily. Trimming shortened V by 0 bases and J by 12 bases, and 12 bases separated the two germline ends. Germline V lookup: CDR1 GTSNPN, CDR2 SVGIG (reference sequence). The CDR3 length is 12 residues. Extracted from the samples, RNA was reverse transcribed into cDNA to serve as the sequencing template. Using immunoSEQ multiplex PCR, the repertoire was profiled, and TCRdb retains in-frame clones only, with some absent. The sample lists about 210,000 clones; around 65% were seen once. The TCR sequence derives from a human donor with alopecia areata. The chain employs TRBV30 and TRBJ2-1, with D perhaps TRBD1 or TRBD2 (5 bases each). The sequencing used CD4+ T cells sorted from blood, collected around week 44, from a patient treated with tofacitinib. The CDR3 loop reads CAWSVGGSGQFF. CDR3 sequence (DNA): TGTGCCTGGAGTGTTGGGGGAAGTGGGCAGTTCTTC.